What follows describes a single T cell receptor (beta chain). The data stem from a study of blood T cell repertoires in COVID-19. Across the whole study: The United States, Italy and Spain were the sources of the acute and convalescent COVID-19 samples. T cells, B-cell-depleted T cells, or PBMCs supplied cDNA or gDNA.

Here immunoSEQ multiplex PCR was the method, and the copy in TCRdb shows in-frame clones only, minus some. Among 400,000 to 500,000 clones listed, over 75% were seen once. Individuals aged about 18 to 90 years were recruited from some 26 US areas. V shed 2 bases, J shed 5 bases, and the junction held 5 bases outside the gene matches. The germline V gene has CDR1 MDHEN and CDR2 SYDVKM. The CDR3 loop spans 15 amino acids. The TCR originated in a woman aged 18-29 years who had been exposed to COVID-19. The rearrangement links TRBV28 to TRBJ1-4, with 7 bases fitting TRBD1. The sequenced material came from PBMCs or T cells enriched from blood (not recorded which). For the CDR3, the DNA is TGTGCCAGCAGTTTAGGCGGGACAGAAAATGAAAAACTGTTTTTT. It encodes CASSLGGTENEKLFF.